One and the same sample provided the 19 T cell receptor beta chains below, sequenced in a study of shared clonotypes between healthy human individuals. Naive CD8 isolation took CD45RO-negative cells positively selected for CCR7 and excluded terminally differentiated effector memory CD45RA+ cells. Measured with immunoSEQ multiplex PCR; TCRdb has only the in-frame clones, and not every one. The table includes some 2,100,000 clones, about 93% detected once. Sequenced sample: naive CD8+ T cells from PBMCs. The receptor source for this set is a man between 18 and 35 years old in good health. Some clones in this sample may be carry-over from other donors' samples.

The rearrangement uses TRBV7-9 and TRBJ1-2, with 8 bases aligning to TRBD1. The CDR3 spans 15 residues. The V segment lost 1 base and the J segment 3 bases; nucleotides outside the gene matches: 4. Germline V gene sequence: CDR1 SEHNR, CDR2 FQNEAQ (reference sequence). CDR3 in DNA: TGTGCCAGCAGCTTAGGTGCAGGGGGCGACTATGGCTACACCTTC. It is translated as CASSLGAGGDYGYTF.

The chain combines TRBV27 with TRBJ2-1; D not resolved. V gave up 5 bases and J gave up 7 bases, with 15 bases separating them. Germline CDR1 is MNHEY and CDR2 is SMNVEV (reference sequence). The CDR3 sequence is 14 residues long. The CDR3 nucleotides are TGTGCCAGCAGTCCCAGGCACGAACTGAATGAGCAGTTCTTC. It encodes CASSPRHELNEQFF.

This chain uses TRBV2 with TRBJ1-4; D call uncertain. The CDR3 has 15 residues. CDR1 and CDR2 from the germline V gene are SNHLY and FYNNEI. V was clipped by 7 bases and J by 2 bases, with 14 bases between them. CDR3 loop: CASTRQTSTNEKLFF. For the CDR3, the DNA is TGTGCCAGCACCCGCCAAACAAGTACTAATGAAAAACTGTTTTTT.

The chain combines TRBV28 with TRBJ2-5; the D is unclear. The CDR3 covers 13 residues. Germline CDR1 MDHEN, CDR2 SYDVKM. V lost 2 bases, J lost 10 bases, and 14 bases lay in between. CDR3 coding DNA: TGTGCCAGCAGTTTAATCATGTCCATAGGCCAGTACTTC. Encoded protein: CASSLIMSIGQYF.

The J gene is TRBJ1-2, the V gene TRBV27; D is possibly TRBD1 (6 bases). The V gene lost 6 bases and the J gene lost 3 bases, with 17 bases spanning the gap. The length of the CDR3 is 15 residues. Germline loops: CDR1 MNHEY, CDR2 SMNVEV (reference sequence). Here the CDR3 reads CASSPEGGLDYGYTF. The CDR3 coding sequence is TGTGCCAGCAGCCCAGAGGGGGGACTCGACTATGGCTACACCTTC.

J is TRBJ2-5 and V is TRBV5-8, with 11 bases that match TRBD1. The length of the CDR3 is 15 residues. V dropped 4 bases and J dropped 2; count of bases not matched to a gene: 4. Germline CDR1 SGHTS, CDR2 YDEGEE. This CDR3 reads CASSGGTGGQETQYF. As DNA, the CDR3 is TGTGCCAGCAGCGGAGGGACAGGGGGGCAAGAGACCCAGTACTTC. Full variable domain (remainder filled in from reference TRBV5-8 and TRBJ2-5): EAGVTQSPTHLIKTRGQQATLRCSPISGHTSVYWYQQALGLGLQFLLWYDEGEERNRGNFPPRFSGRQFPNYSSELNVNALELEDSALYLCASSGGTGGQETQYFGPGTRLLVL.

As concerns this clone: Other DNA sequences within the sample encode an identical CDR3. The chain has TRBV9 and TRBJ2-3; the D call may be TRBD1 or TRBD2 (6 bases each). CDR3 size: 14 residues. CDR1 and CDR2 (germline): SGDLS, YYNGEE. The ends were cut back, 4 bases at V and 4 bases at J, with 13 bases in the middle. The CDR3 sequence is CASSPGGGPDTQYF. For the CDR3, the DNA is TGTGCCAGCAGCCCGGGTGGGGGGCCAGATACGCAGTATTTT.

With regard to this clone: Other DNA sequences in the same sample also yield this CDR3. The rearrangement links TRBV29-1 to TRBJ1-1; D is uncertain. This CDR3 comprises 11 residues. With 5 bases removed from V and 0 bases from J, the gap between germline ends came to 4 bases. The V gene's germline CDR1 is SQVTM and CDR2 ANQGSEA. The CDR3 region is CSVRVNTEAFF. Here the CDR3 DNA reads TGCAGCGTTAGAGTGAACACTGAAGCTTTCTTT.

CDR3 nucleotides: TGTGCCACCAGCAGAGATTGGAACGAGCAGTACTTC. It encodes CATSRDWNEQYF. This sequence joins TRBV15 and TRBJ2-7; D is undetermined. The CDR3 is made up of 12 amino acids. CDR1 LNHNV and CDR2 YYDKDF come from the germline V gene (reference sequence). Trimming took 0 bases from V and 5 from J, leaving 5 bases between them. The full variable domain, in which reference TRBV15 and TRBJ2-7 provide the parts outside the CDR3, is DAMVIQNPRYQVTQFGKPVTLSCSQTLNHNVMYWYQQKSSQAPKLLFHYYDKDFNNEADTPDNFQSRRPNTSFCFLDIRSPGLGDTAMYLCATSRDWNEQYFGPGTRLTVT.

V is TRBV5-4 and J is TRBJ2-1, with TRBD2 matching over 8 bases. The junction had 5 bases not matched to a gene; V was cut back by 4 bases and J by 8 bases. The CDR3 is 13 amino acids. The V gene's germline CDR1 is SGHNT and CDR2 YYREEE (reference sequence). The CDR3 DNA reads TGTGCCAGCAGCCACAGCGGGAGCGATGAGCAGTTCTTC. This encodes CASSHSGSDEQFF.

The V and J genes are TRBV5-1 and TRBJ1-1, with D possibly matching TRBD1 (5 bases). Germline values: CDR1 SGHRS, CDR2 YFSETQ. Trimming cost V 0 bases and J 0 bases, with 9 bases left between them. CDR3 size: 15 residues. The CDR3 sequence is CASSLGTPLNTEAFF. CDR3 bases: TGCGCCAGCAGCTTGGGGACACCTTTGAACACTGAAGCTTTCTTT. Complete variable domain (other parts from reference TRBV5-1 and TRBJ1-1): KAGVTQTPRYLIKTRGQQVTLSCSPISGHRSVSWYQQTPGQGLQFLFEYFSETQRNKGNFPGRFSGRQFSNSRSEMNVSTLELGDSALYLCASSLGTPLNTEAFFGQGTRLTVV.

This chain connects TRBV10-3 to TRBJ1-4; 9 bases agree with TRBD1. The CDR3 has 17 residues. CDR1 ENHRY and CDR2 SYGVKD come from the germline V gene. Unmatched junction bases numbered 9, after V lost 2 bases and J lost 5 bases. The DNA of the CDR3 is TGTGCCATCAGTGAGATGCGTGGTGACAGGGGGAATGAAAAACTGTTTTTT. Protein: CAISEMRGDRGNEKLFF.

V and J are TRBV9 and TRBJ2-3; 7 bases align to TRBD1. V gave up 4 bases and J gave up 5 bases; unmatched junction bases: 10. Germline V gene lookup returns CDR1 SGDLS and CDR2 YYNGEE. The CDR3 contains 15 residues. CDR3 bases: TGTGCCAGCAGCACCCGGACAGGAGGTAGAGATACGCAGTATTTT. Encoded protein: CASSTRTGGRDTQYF.

V usage is TRBV4-3 and J usage is TRBJ2-2; no definite D call. Germline CDR1 LGHNA, CDR2 YSLEER. V was cut by 5 bases and J by 4 bases, with 5 bases left in between. The CDR3 totals 12 residues. The CDR3 bases are TGCGCCAGCAGCATGGGCACCGGGGAGCTGTTTTTT. Its protein product is CASSMGTGELFF.

The V gene is TRBV13, the J gene TRBJ2-7; 10 nucleotides line up with TRBD2. This CDR3 is built from 16 residues. Germline trimming cut 0 bases from V and 0 bases from J; bases unmatched to any gene: 2. CDR1 and CDR2 (germline): PRHDT, FYEKMQ (reference sequence). The CDR3 region is CASSLGLAGYSYEQYF. The DNA of the CDR3 is TGTGCCAGCAGCTTAGGACTAGCGGGGTACTCCTACGAGCAGTACTTC. Combining the CDR3 with reference TRBV13 and TRBJ2-7 gives the whole variable domain AAGVIQSPRHLIKEKRETATLKCYPIPRHDTVYWYQQGPGQDPQFLISFYEKMQSDKGSIPDRFSAQQFSDYHSELNMSSLELGDSALYFCASSLGLAGYSYEQYFGPGTRLTVT.

This chain joins TRBV7-9 and TRBJ2-7; D is undetermined. The CDR3 length is 14 residues. V lost 1 base and J lost 2, with 9 bases in between. Germline V CDR1 and CDR2: SEHNR, FQNEAQ (reference sequence). This chain's CDR3 is CASSLGQTPYEQYF. DNA of the CDR3: TGTGCCAGCAGCTTAGGACAAACTCCCTACGAGCAGTACTTC.

V and J are TRBV10-3 and TRBJ2-7, with TRBD2 matching 12 bases. Trimming took 0 bases from V and 6 from J; bases not matched to a gene: 12. Germline lookup yields CDR1 ENHRY and CDR2 SYGVKD. CDR3 length equals 18 residues. The CDR3 bases are TGTGCCATCAGTGAGTCGGCTAGCGGGAGGGCCCCCTCCGCCGAGCAGTACTTC. As protein: CAISESASGRAPSAEQYF.

The V gene is TRBV5-1, the J gene TRBJ1-1, with unresolved D. Between the trimmed V and J ends, which lost 0 bases and 0 bases, there was a span of 9 bases. Germline V gene data show CDR1 as SGHRS and CDR2 as YFSETQ. CDR3 length: 15 amino acids. CDR3 nucleotides: TGCGCCAGCAGCTTGGGGCTGTACATGAACACTGAAGCTTTCTTT. Protein sequence: CASSLGLYMNTEAFF. Together with reference TRBV5-1 and TRBJ1-1, the CDR3 gives the full variable domain: KAGVTQTPRYLIKTRGQQVTLSCSPISGHRSVSWYQQTPGQGLQFLFEYFSETQRNKGNFPGRFSGRQFSNSRSEMNVSTLELGDSALYLCASSLGLYMNTEAFFGQGTRLTVV.

This clone was seen just once. The CDR3 region has the DNA TGTGCCATCAGCCCGGGGCGGGAGGGCAATGAGCAGTTCTTC. It codes for CAISPGREGNEQFF. The chain joins TRBV10-3 to TRBJ2-1; 9 bases agree with TRBD2. With V trimmed by 6 bases and J by 6 bases, 6 bases remained unmatched. CDR3 length: 14 residues. The V gene's germline CDR1 is ENHRY and CDR2 SYGVKD.